The rows below give T cell receptor beta chains drawn from one sample of a study of blood T cell repertoires in COVID-19. Data came from immunoSEQ multiplex PCR; TCRdb stores just in-frame clones and leaves some out. Of about 97,000 clones detected, more than 75% appear once; the ten largest clones hold about 9.9%. The specimen was peripheral blood. The origin of the receptors is a woman aged 25-40 years with acute or convalescent COVID-19. Each CDR3 is given with its conserved first and last residue. The D gene is left open where the match is weak. Size is stated for part of the rows, as once, few or many counts, or as a class when the clone is expanded.

V gene	D gene	clone size	J gene	CDR3 length	CDR3 DNA	CDR3 protein
TRBV5-8	TRBD1	.	TRBJ2-3	15	TGTGCCAGCAGCTTGGACAGGGGGCATGAAGATACGCAGTATTTT	CASSLDRGHEDTQYF
TRBV4-1	.	.	TRBJ1-2	15	TGCGCCAGCAGCCAAGGCCAGGGAACTCACTATGGCTACACCTTC	CASSQGQGTHYGYTF
TRBV28	.	.	TRBJ1-2	18	TGTGCCAGCAGTCTGATCGGGACGGCGGGACTCTTTAACTATGGCTACACCTTC	CASSLIGTAGLFNYGYTF
TRBV24-1	TRBD1	.	TRBJ1-1	14	TGTGCCACCAGTGATCCGGACAGGGGCACTGAAGCTTTCTTT	CATSDPDRGTEAFF
TRBV28	TRBD2	.	TRBJ2-1	16	TGTGCCAGCAGTTCGAGCGGGGGGGCCGGCTACAATGAGCAGTTCTTC	CASSSSGGAGYNEQFF
TRBV7-9	.	.	TRBJ1-6	15	TGTGCCAGCAGCTTAGGCGGGAAGTATAATTCACCCCTCCACTTT	CASSLGGKYNSPLHF
TRBV7-2	.	.	TRBJ1-5	13	TGTGCCAGCAGCCCCCAGGGGACTCAGCCCCAGCATTTT	CASSPQGTQPQHF
TRBV7-9	.	.	TRBJ2-7	13	TGTGCCAGCAGCTTTACAGGGTGGGACGAGCAGTACTTC	CASSFTGWDEQYF
TRBV9	.	.	TRBJ2-3	15	TGTGCCAGCAGCGTACGGTGGAGTGACACAGATACGCAGTATTTT	CASSVRWSDTDTQYF
TRBV7-8	.	.	TRBJ1-3	14	TGTGCCAGCAGCCCCCAGGGGTCTGGAAACACCATATATTTT	CASSPQGSGNTIYF
TRBV2	.	.	TRBJ1-2	14	TGTGCCAGCAGTGAAGCTGGAGACTCGGGAGGCTACACCTTC	CASSEAGDSGGYTF
TRBV9	TRBD2	few	TRBJ2-3	16	TGTGCCAGCAGCCTAGGGCTAGCGGGTTCCACAGATACGCAGTATTTT	CASSLGLAGSTDTQYF
TRBV7-9	TRBD2	.	TRBJ2-1	19	TGTGCCAGCACCCCGCGTCGACAAGGGGAGCGGGGGGGCCTCAATGAGCAGTTCTTC	CASTPRRQGERGGLNEQFF
TRBV21-1	.	.	TRBJ1-2	15	TGTGCCAGCAGCAAGCTAGACAGGGGCCCCTATGGCTACACCTTC	CASSKLDRGPYGYTF
TRBV7-3	TRBD1	few	TRBJ2-6	17	TGTGCCAGCAGCTTAACGGGACAGGGTGCTGGGGCCAACGTCCTGACTTTC	CASSLTGQGAGANVLTF
TRBV28	.	.	TRBJ1-6	10	TGTGCCACCCTCAGGGCGACCCTCCACTTT	CATLRATLHF
TRBV9	.	.	TRBJ1-1	12	TGTGCCAGCAGCGTCCTCTCAGGGGAAGCTTTCTTT	CASSVLSGEAFF
TRBV11-3	.	.	TRBJ1-1	13	TGTGCCAGCAGCGTCACTCAGAACACTGAAGCTTTCTTT	CASSVTQNTEAFF
TRBV23-1	.	.	TRBJ2-7	15	TGCGCCAGCAGTCGGAAACGGGACATCTCCTACGAGCAGTACTTC	CASSRKRDISYEQYF
TRBV6-5	TRBD1	.	TRBJ1-4	15	TGTGCCAGCAGCCCGACAGGGTCACATAATGAAAAACTGTTTTTT	CASSPTGSHNEKLFF
TRBV6-5	.	.	TRBJ2-7	10	TGTGCCAGCGGGGGGTACGAGCAGTACTTC	CASGGYEQYF
TRBV5-6	.	.	TRBJ1-6	16	TGTGCCAGCAGCCAATTAGACAGGACCTATAATTCACCCCTCCACTTT	CASSQLDRTYNSPLHF
TRBV27	TRBD1	.	TRBJ1-2	15	TGTGCCAGCTCTGAAATGACAGGGGACCTCTATGGCTACACCTTC	CASSEMTGDLYGYTF
TRBV19	TRBD1	.	TRBJ1-2	16	TGTGCCAGTAGTATTCCGGGGACAGGAGGAGGCTATGGCTACACCTTC	CASSIPGTGGGYGYTF
TRBV28	TRBD1	.	TRBJ1-4	14	TGTGCCAGCAGTTGGGGGACAGGGGAGGGAAAACTGTTTTTT	CASSWGTGEGKLFF
TRBV9	.	.	TRBJ2-7	14	TGTGCCAGCAGCGTAGGCCCTAGCTCCTACGAGCAGTACTTC	CASSVGPSSYEQYF
TRBV19	.	.	TRBJ1-2	15	TGTGCCAGTAGAGCGGGGGCAGCATTAAACTATGGCTACACCTTC	CASRAGAALNYGYTF
TRBV19	.	.	TRBJ2-3	15	TGTGCCAGTAGTATAGGGGGCGGTCCCTCGGATACGCAGTATTTT	CASSIGGGPSDTQYF
TRBV3-1/TRBV3-2	TRBD2	once	TRBJ2-7	16	TGTGCCAGCAGCCAAGATAGAGGGCGGGGGGGAACCGAGCAGTACTTC	CASSQDRGRGGTEQYF
TRBV7-9	.	.	TRBJ2-1	15	TGTGCCAGCAGCTTGGGGGGGCTTCCCTACAATGAGCAGTTCTTC	CASSLGGLPYNEQFF
TRBV24-1	.	once	TRBJ2-2	14	TGTGCCACCAGTGATCAGGTTGACACCGGGGAGCTGTTTTTT	CATSDQVDTGELFF
TRBV28	.	.	TRBJ2-7	13	TGTGCCAGCAGTGTCCGGGAGTCCTACGAGCAGTACTTC	CASSVRESYEQYF
TRBV12-5	.	.	TRBJ1-2	12	TGTGCTAGTGGACCCCAGGGCTATGGCTACACCTTC	CASGPQGYGYTF
TRBV12-3/TRBV12-4	TRBD1	.	TRBJ1-3	13	TGTGCCAGCAGTCGACAGGGGGTGATCACCATATATTTT	CASSRQGVITIYF